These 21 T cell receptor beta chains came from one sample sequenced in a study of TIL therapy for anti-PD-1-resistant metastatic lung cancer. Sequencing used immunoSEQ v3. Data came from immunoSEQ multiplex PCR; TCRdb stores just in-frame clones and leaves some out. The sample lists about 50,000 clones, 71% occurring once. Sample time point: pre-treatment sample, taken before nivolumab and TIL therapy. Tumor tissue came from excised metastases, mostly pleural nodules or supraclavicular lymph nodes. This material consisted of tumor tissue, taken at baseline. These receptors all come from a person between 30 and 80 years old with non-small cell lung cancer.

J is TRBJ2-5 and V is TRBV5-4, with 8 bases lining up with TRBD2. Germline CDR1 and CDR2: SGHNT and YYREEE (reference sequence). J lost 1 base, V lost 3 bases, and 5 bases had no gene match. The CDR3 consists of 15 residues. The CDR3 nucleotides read TGTGCCAGCAGCTCCAGCGGGGGCCCCCAAGAGACCCAGTACTTC. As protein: CASSSSGGPQETQYF.

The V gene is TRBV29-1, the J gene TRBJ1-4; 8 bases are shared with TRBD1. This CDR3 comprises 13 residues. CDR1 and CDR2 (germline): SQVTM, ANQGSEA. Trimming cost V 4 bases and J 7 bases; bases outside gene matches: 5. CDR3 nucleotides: TGCAGCGTTGTAACAGGGGGGTTTGAAAAACTGTTTTTT. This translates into CSVVTGGFEKLFF.

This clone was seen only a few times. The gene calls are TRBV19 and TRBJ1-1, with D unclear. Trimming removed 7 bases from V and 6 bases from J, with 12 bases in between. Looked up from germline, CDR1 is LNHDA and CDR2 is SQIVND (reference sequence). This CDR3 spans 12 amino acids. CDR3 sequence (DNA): TGTGCCAGTACCCTAGGGATTTCTGAAGCTTTCTTT. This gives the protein CASTLGISEAFF.

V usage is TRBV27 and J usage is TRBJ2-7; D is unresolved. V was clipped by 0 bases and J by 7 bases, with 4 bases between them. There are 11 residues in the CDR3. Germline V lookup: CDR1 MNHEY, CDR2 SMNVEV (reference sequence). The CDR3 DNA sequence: TGTGCCAGCAGTTTATCGGGTGAGCAGTACTTC. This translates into CASSLSGEQYF.

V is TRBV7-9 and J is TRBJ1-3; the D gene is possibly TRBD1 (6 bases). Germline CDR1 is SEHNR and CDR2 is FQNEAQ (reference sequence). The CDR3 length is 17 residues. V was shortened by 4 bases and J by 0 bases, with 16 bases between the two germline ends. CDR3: CASSSWNRDISGNTIYF. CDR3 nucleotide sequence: TGTGCCAGCAGCTCGTGGAACAGGGACATCTCTGGAAACACCATATATTTT. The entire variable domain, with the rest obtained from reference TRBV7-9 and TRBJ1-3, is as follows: DTGVSQNPRHKITKRGQNVTFRCDPISEHNRLYWYRQTLGQGPEFLTYFQNEAQLEKSRLLSDRFSAERPKGSFSTLEIQRTEQGDSAMYLCASSSWNRDISGNTIYFGEGSWLTVV.

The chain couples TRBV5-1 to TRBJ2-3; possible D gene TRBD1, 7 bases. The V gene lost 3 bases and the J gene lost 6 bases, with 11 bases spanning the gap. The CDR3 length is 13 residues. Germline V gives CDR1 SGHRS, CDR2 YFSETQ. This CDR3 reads CASSSTGRDTQYF. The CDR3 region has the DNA TGCGCCAGCAGCTCGACAGGGAGGGATACGCAGTATTTT.

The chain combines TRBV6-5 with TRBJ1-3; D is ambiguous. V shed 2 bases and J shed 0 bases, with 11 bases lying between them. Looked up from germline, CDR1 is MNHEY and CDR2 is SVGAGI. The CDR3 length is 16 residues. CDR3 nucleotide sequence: TGTGCCAGCAGTTACGCAGGTCTCAACTCTGGAAACACCATATATTTT. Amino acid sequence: CASSYAGLNSGNTIYF.

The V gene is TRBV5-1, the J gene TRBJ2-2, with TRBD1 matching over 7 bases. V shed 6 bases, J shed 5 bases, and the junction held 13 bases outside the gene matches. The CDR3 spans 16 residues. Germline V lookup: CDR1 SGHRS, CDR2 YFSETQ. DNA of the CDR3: TGCGCCAGCATCCCCCAGGCAGGGGGATTGACCGGGGAGCTGTTTTTT. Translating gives CASIPQAGGLTGELFF.

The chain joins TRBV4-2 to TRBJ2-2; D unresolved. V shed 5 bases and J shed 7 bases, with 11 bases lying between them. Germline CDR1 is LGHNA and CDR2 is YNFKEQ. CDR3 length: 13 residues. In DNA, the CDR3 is TGTGCCAGCAGCGACCCTATAAGCGGGGAGCTGTTTTTT. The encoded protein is CASSDPISGELFF.

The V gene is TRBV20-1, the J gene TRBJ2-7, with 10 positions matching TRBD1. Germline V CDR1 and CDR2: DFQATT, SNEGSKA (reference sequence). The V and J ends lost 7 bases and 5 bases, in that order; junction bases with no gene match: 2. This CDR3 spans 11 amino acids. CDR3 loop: CSVGTGDEQYF. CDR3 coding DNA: TGCAGTGTCGGGACAGGGGACGAGCAGTACTTC.

The CDR3 loop is CASSPRLAGVYEQYF. The CDR3 DNA follows: TGTGCCAGCAGTCCAAGACTAGCGGGAGTCTACGAGCAGTACTTC. V is TRBV28 and J is TRBJ2-7, with 12 bases identical to TRBD2. The CDR3 sequence is 15 residues long. The germline V gene encodes CDR1 MDHEN and CDR2 SYDVKM. The trim removed 5 bases at V and 3 bases at J, leaving 5 bases unmatched. Combining the CDR3 with reference TRBV28 and TRBJ2-7 gives the whole variable domain DVKVTQSSRYLVKRTGEKVFLECVQDMDHENMFWYRQDPGLGLRLIYFSYDVKMKEKGDIPEGYSVSREKKERFSLILESASTNQTSMYLCASSPRLAGVYEQYFGPGTRLTVT.

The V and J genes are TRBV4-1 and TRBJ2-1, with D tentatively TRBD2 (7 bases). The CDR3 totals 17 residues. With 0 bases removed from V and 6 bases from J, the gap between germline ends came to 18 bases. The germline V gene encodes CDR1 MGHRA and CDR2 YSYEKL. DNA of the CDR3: TGCGCCAGCAGCCAAGATAGGGGGGGGGCCTTCCTCAATGAGCAGTTCTTC. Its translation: CASSQDRGGAFLNEQFF.

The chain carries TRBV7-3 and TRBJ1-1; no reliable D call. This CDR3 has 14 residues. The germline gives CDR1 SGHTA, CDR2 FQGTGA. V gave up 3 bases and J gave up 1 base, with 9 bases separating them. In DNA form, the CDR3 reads TGTGCCAGCAGCTTCGGGATAGGGAACACTGAAGCTTTCTTT. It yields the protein CASSFGIGNTEAFF. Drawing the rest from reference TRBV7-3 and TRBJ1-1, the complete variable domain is GAGVSQTPSNKVTEKGKYVELRCDPISGHTALYWYRQSLGQGPEFLIYFQGTGAADDSGLPNDRFFAVRPEGSVSTLKIQRTERGDSAVYLCASSFGIGNTEAFFGQGTRLTVV.

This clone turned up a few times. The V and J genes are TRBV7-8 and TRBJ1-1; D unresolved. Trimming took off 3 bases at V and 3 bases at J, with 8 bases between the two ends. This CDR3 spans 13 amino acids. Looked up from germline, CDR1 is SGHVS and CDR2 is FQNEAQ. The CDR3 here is CASSFKGDTEAFF. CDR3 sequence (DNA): TGTGCCAGCAGCTTCAAAGGAGACACTGAAGCTTTCTTT. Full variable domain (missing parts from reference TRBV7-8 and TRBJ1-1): GAGVSQSPRYKVAKRGQDVALRCDPISGHVSLFWYQQALGQGPEFLTYFQNEAQLDKSGLPSDRFFAERPEGSVSTLKIQRTQQEDSAVYLCASSFKGDTEAFFGQGTRLTVV.

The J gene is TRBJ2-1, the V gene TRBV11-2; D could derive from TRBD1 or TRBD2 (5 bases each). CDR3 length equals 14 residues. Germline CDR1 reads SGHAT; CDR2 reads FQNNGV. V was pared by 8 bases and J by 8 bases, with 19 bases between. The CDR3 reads CASAAPGRGDEQFF. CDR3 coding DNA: TGTGCCAGCGCCGCCCCGGGGAGAGGGGATGAGCAGTTCTTC.

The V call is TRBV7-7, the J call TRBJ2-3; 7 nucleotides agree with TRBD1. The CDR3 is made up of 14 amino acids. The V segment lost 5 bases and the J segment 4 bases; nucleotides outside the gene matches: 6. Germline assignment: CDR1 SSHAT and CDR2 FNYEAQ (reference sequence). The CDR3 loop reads CASSPGQRSDTQYF. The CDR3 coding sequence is TGTGCCAGCAGCCCGGGACAGAGATCAGATACGCAGTATTTT.

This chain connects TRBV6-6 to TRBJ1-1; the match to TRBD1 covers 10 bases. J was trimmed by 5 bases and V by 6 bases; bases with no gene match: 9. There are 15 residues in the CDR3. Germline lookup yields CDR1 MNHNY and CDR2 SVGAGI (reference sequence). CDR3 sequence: CASSNPPGQGTEAFF. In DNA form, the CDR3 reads TGTGCCAGCAGCAACCCGCCGGGACAGGGGACTGAAGCTTTCTTT.

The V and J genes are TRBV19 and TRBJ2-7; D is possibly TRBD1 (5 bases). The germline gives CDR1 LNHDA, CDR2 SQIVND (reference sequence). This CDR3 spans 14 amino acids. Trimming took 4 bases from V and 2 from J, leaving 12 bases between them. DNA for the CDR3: TGTGCCAGTAGTAACGGAGTGGGGCCCTACGAGCAGTACTTC. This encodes CASSNGVGPYEQYF. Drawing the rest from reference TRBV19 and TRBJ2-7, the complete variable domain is DGGITQSPKYLFRKEGQNVTLSCEQNLNHDAMYWYRQDPGQGLRLIYYSQIVNDFQKGDIAEGYSVSREKKESFPLTVTSAQKNPTAFYLCASSNGVGPYEQYFGPGTRLTVT.

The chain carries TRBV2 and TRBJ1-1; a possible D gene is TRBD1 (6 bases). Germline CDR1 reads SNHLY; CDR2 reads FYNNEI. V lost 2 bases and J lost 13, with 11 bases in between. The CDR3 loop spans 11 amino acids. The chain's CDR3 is CASSETGRGFF. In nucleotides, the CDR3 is TGTGCCAGCAGTGAAACAGGGAGAGGTTTCTTT.

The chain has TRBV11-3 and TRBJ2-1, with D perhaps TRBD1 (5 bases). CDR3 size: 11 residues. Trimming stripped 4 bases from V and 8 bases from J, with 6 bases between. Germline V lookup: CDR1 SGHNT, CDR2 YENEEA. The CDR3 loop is CASSSGHEQFF. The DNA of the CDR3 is TGTGCCAGCAGCTCAGGGCATGAGCAGTTCTTC.

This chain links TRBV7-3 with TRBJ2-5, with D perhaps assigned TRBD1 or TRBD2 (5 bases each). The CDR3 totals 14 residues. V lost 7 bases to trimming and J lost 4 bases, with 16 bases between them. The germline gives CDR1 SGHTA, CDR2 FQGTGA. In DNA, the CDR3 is TGTGCCAGCAAAGGGGCGGGCGGAGGAGAGACCCAGTACTTC. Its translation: CASKGAGGGETQYF. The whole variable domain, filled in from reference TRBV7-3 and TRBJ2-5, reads GAGVSQTPSNKVTEKGKYVELRCDPISGHTALYWYRQSLGQGPEFLIYFQGTGAADDSGLPNDRFFAVRPEGSVSTLKIQRTERGDSAVYLCASKGAGGGETQYFGPGTRLLVL.